This T cell receptor (beta chain) is from a study of graft-versus-host responses after intestinal transplantation (dated by TCRdb to the early 2020s). Notes on the research overall: Multivisceral, liver-intestinal, or isolated intestinal transplants were received by the recipients. Donor T cell macrochimerism was defined as a peak of at least 4% donor T cells among recipient peripheral blood mononuclear cells. Graft-versus-host and host-versus-graft alloreactive T cell clones were tracked in the graft, circulation and bone marrow after intestinal transplantation using bulk TCR-beta CDR3 sequencing. The cohort enrolled about two dozen intestinal transplant recipients, one of whom was a retransplant, and 3 patients without pretransplant specimens were excluded. Alloreactive clones were identified by sequencing pre-transplant mixed lymphocyte reaction products and comparing them with unstimulated pre-transplant donor and recipient T cells. Rather than being sequenced by the commercial service, samples from a few later patients were sequenced in-house on an Illumina MiSeq and processed with MiXCR. All recipients received anti-thymocyte globulin induction followed by maintenance tacrolimus and steroids for 3 to 4 years. Findings and caveats that apply to the study as a whole: High GvH to HvG T cell clonal ratios were observed in the allografts of patients with donor T cell macrochimerism. Conclusions were limited by the relatively low number and heterogeneity of intestinal transplant patients. Early after transplant, peak levels of circulating GvH clones were associated with declines in HvG clones. GvH clones were found in recipient bone marrow, and some of the GvH clones appeared earlier in ileal mucosa or blood, which is consistent with an intestinal mucosal origin.

Library construction relied on the immunoSEQ multiplex PCR assay. For most patients, genomic DNA was isolated using the Qiagen DNeasy Blood and Tissue Kit and was shipped frozen to Adaptive Biotechnologies for TCR sequencing. For most patients, genomic DNA was subjected to high-throughput TCR-beta CDR3 sequencing by Adaptive Biotechnologies. The published analysis was carried out like this. TCR sequencing data for more than 15 patients were retrieved from Adaptive's ImmunoSEQ software; a few other patients were processed with MiXCR and VDJtools. To correct CD4 versus CD8 sorting errors, sequences present in both subsets at a frequency ratio below 5:1 were removed. Because the origin of CDR3 nucleotide sequences shared between donor and recipient could not be assigned, those sequences were removed. At least 2-fold expansion over unstimulated cells and a minimum CFSE-low frequency of 0.002% (template counts) or 0.001% (read counts) were required for clones to be classified as alloreactive. A clone was considered mappable if detected in the sequenced pre-transplant spleen, lymph node, or MLR CFSE-low populations of the donor or recipient. The cumulative frequency of alloreactive clones was calculated as a percentage of all sequences, weighted by copy number. The source is immuneACCESS, and TCRdb retained only in-frame sequences with V and J called. Part of the clones is not carried over; for the studies checked, unresolved V genes explain less than half of this, and the remainder is unexplained. The DNA was the basis for D and trimming; V, J and clone size are from that table. The sample table holds about 130,000 clones, of which around 90% were seen once. About 0.18% of the sample rests with the top ten.

The meaning of the sample's time point label: cells obtained before transplantation from donor or recipient. CD3+CD4+ and CD3+CD8+ populations were FACS-sorted from unstimulated pre-transplant donor and recipient cells taken from spleen or lymph nodes. Including the terminal cysteine and phenylalanine, the CDR3 comprises 15 residues. This entry keeps only the CDR3 DNA: 45 bases, framed from base 1. CDR1 and CDR2 (SGHNT, YYREEE) derive from the germline V gene (reference sequence). V loses 2 bases of germline sequence and J loses 6 bases, and the interval between the two ends is 15 bases. Concerning this clone itself: This clone's antigen is unknown. Base qualities were left out, and no much larger clone turns up one base away.

Source: unstimulated CD4+ T cells sorted from spleen or lymph node cells, taken before intestinal transplant. Recombination linked TRBV5-4 to TRBJ2-4; tentative D gene TRBD2, with 7 bases matching. This TCR was sampled from a human donor who received an intestinal transplant. The CDR3 reads as follows: CASSLGGDIANIQYF. In nucleotide form, the sequence is TGTGCCAGCAGCTTAGGGGGGGACATAGCAAACATTCAGTACTTC.